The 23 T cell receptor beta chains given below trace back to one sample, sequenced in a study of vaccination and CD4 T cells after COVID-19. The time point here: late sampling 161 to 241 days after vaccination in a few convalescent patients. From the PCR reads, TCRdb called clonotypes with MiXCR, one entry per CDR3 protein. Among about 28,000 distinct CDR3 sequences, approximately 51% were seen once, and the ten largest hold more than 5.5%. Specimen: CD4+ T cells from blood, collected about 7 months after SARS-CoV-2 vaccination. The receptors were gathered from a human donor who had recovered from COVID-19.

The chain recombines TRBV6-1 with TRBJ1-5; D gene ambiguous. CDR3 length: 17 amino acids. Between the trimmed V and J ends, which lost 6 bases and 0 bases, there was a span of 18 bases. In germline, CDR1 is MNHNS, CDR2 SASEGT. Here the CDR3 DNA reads TGTGCCAGCAGCGATGGAGCCAGAGGACGTAGCAATCAGCCCCAGCATTTT. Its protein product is CASSDGARGRSNQPQHF.

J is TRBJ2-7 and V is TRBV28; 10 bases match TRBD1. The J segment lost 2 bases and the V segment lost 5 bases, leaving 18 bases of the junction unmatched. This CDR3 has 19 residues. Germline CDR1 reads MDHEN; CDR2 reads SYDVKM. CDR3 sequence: CASSATRQGASFMTYEQYF. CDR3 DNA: TGTGCCAGCAGTGCTACCCGACAGGGGGCCTCTTTTATGACCTACGAGCAGTACTTC.

In DNA, the CDR3 is TGTGCCAGCAGCTTAAATCGGCATACGCAGTATTTT. This gives the protein CASSLNRHTQYF. The chain combines TRBV7-3 with TRBJ2-3; D not resolved. Germline V gene data show CDR1 as SGHTA and CDR2 as FQGTGA. With 1 base removed from V and 7 bases from J, the gap between germline ends came to 6 bases. The CDR3 runs 12 residues.

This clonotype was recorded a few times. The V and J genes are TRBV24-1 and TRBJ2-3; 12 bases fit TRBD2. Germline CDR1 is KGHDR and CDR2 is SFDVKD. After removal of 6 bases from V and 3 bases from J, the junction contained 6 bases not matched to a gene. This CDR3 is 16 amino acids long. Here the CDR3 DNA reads TGTGCCACCAGTACTCCTGGGACTAGCGGGACAGATACGCAGTATTTT. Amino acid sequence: CATSTPGTSGTDTQYF.

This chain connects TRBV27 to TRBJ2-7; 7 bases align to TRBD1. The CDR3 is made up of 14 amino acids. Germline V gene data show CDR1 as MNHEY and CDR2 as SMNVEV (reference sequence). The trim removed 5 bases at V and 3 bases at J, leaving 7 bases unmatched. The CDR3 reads CASSPTGQIYEQYF. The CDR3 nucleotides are TGTGCCAGCAGTCCAACGGGACAGATCTACGAGCAGTACTTC.

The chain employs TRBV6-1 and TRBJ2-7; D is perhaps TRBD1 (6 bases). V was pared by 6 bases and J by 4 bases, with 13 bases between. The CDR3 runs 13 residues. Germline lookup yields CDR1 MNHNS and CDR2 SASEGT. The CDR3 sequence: CASSHRDLYEQYF. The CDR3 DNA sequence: TGTGCCAGCAGCCACAGGGACCTTTACGAGCAGTACTTC.

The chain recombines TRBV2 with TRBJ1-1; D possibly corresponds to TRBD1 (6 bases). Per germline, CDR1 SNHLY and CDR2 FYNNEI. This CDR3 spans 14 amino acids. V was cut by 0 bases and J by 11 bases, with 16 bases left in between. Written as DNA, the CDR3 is TGTGCCAGCAGTGAAGCGCTTGTGAGGGGGACGGCTTTCTTT. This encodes CASSEALVRGTAFF. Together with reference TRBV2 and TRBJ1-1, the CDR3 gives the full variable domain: EPEVTQTPSHQVTQMGQEVILRCVPISNHLYFYWYRQILGQKVEFLVSFYNNEISEKSEIFDDQFSVERPDGSNFTLKIRSTKLEDSAMYFCASSEALVRGTAFFGQGTRLTVV.

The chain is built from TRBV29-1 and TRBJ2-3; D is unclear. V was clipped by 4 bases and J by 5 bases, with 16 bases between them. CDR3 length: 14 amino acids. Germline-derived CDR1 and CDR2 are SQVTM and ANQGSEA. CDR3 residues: CSVAKGQVGDTQYF. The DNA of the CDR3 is TGCAGCGTTGCTAAGGGCCAAGTAGGAGATACGCAGTATTTT.

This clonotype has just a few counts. The CDR3 spells CSARALNEQFF. The DNA for the CDR3 is TGCAGTGCTAGGGCCCTTAATGAGCAGTTCTTC. This sequence joins TRBV20-1 and TRBJ2-1; D not resolved. The CDR3 runs 11 residues. V gave up 3 bases and J gave up 7 bases, with 7 bases separating them. Germline-derived CDR1 and CDR2 are DFQATT and SNEGSKA (reference sequence).

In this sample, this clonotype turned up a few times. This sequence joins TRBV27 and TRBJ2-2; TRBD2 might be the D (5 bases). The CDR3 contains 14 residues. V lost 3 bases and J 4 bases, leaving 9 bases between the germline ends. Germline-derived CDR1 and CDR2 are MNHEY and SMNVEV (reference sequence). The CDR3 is CASSFGGGTGELFF. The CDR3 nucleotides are TGTGCCAGCAGTTTCGGAGGAGGCACCGGGGAGCTGTTTTTT.

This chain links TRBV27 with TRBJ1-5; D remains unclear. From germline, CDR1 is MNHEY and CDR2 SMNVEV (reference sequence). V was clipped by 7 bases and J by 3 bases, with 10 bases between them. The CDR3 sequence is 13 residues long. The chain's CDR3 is CASMGGNNQPQHF. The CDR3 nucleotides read TGTGCCAGCATGGGCGGGAACAATCAGCCCCAGCATTTT.

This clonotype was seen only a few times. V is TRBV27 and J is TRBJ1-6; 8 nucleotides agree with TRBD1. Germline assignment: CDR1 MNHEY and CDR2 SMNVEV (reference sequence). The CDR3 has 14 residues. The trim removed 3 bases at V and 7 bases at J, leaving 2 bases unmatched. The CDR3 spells CASSLTGVNSPLHF. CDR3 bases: TGTGCCAGCAGTTTGACAGGGGTGAATTCACCCCTCCACTTT.

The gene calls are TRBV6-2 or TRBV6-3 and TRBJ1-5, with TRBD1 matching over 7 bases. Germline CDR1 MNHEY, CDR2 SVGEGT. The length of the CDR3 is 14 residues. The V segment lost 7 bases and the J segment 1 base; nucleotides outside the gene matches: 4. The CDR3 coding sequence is TGTGCCAGCAACTCACAGGGGAGCAATCAGCCCCAGCATTTT. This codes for CASNSQGSNQPQHF.

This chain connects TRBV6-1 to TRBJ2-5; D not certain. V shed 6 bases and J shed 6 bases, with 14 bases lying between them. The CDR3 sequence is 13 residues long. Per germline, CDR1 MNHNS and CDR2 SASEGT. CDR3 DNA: TGTGCCAGCAGCGACCGAGCGTTGAAGACCCAGTACTTC. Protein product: CASSDRALKTQYF.

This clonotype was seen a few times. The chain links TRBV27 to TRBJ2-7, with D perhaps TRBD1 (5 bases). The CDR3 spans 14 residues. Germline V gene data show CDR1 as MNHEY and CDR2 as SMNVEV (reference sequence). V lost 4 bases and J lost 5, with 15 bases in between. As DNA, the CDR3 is TGTGCCAGCAGTTATTCCAGGGCCAGCGACGAGCAGTACTTC. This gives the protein CASSYSRASDEQYF.

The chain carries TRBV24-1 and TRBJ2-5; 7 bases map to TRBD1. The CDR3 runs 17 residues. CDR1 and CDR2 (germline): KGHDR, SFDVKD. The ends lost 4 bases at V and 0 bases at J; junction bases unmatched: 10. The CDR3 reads CATSETPGQSYQETQYF. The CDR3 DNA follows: TGTGCCACCAGTGAAACCCCGGGACAGTCGTACCAAGAGACCCAGTACTTC.

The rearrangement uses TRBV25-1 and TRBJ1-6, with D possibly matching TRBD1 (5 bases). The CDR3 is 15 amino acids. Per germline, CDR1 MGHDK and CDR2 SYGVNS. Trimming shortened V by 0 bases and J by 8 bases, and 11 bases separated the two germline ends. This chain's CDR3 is CASSEYQTADSPLHF. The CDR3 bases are TGTGCCAGCAGTGAATACCAGACAGCGGATTCACCCCTCCACTTT.

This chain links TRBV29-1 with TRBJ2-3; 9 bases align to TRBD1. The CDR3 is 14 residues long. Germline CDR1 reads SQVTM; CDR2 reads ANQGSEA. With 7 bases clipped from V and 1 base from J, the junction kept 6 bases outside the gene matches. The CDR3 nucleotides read TGCAGCGGCTCGGGACAGGGAGGCACAGATACGCAGTATTTT. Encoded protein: CSGSGQGGTDTQYF.

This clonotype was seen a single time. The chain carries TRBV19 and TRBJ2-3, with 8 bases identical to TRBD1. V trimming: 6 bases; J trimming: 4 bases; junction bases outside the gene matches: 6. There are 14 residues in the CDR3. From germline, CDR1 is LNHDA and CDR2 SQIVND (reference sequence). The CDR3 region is CASRDRERADTQYF. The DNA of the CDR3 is TGTGCCAGTAGGGACAGGGAACGGGCAGATACGCAGTATTTT.

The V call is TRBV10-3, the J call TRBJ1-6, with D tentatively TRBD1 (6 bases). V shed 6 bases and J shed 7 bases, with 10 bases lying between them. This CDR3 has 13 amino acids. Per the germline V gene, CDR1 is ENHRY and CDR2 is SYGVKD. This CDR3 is CAIRLQGNSPLHF. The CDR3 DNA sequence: TGTGCCATCAGATTACAGGGAAATTCACCCCTCCACTTT.

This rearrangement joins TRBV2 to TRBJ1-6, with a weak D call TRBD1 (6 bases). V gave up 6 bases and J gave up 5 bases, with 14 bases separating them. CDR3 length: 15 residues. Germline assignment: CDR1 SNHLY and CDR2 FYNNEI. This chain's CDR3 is CASSLRGQDNSPLHF. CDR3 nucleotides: TGTGCCAGCAGCCTCAGGGGACAAGATAATTCACCCCTCCACTTT.

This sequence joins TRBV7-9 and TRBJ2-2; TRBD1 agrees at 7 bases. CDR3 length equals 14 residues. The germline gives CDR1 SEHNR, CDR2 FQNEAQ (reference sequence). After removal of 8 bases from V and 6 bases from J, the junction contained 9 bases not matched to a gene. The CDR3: CASSLPQGAGELFF. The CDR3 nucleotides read TGTGCCAGCTCCCTCCCGCAGGGGGCCGGGGAGCTGTTTTTT.

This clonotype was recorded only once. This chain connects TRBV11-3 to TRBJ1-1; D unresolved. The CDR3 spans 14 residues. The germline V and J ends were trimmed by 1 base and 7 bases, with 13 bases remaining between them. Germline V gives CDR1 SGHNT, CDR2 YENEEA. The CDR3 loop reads CASSLGPRNVEAFF. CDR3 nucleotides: TGTGCCAGCAGCTTAGGGCCGAGGAACGTTGAAGCTTTCTTT.